The present entry profiles one T cell receptor beta chain with its context. The data originate from a study of cytomegalovirus exposure and HLA in healthy donors. Germline CDR1 and CDR2: MDHEN and SYDVKM. CDR3 size: 19 residues. The V segment lost 3 bases and the J segment 1 base; nucleotides outside the gene matches: 12. The PCR ran on 60 Vbeta and 13 Jbeta primers. This table comes from immunoSEQ multiplex PCR, and its TCRdb copy is limited to in-frame clones, with some not included. The table records around 150,000 clones, roughly 63% of them present only once. This receptor was obtained from a woman aged 60-70 years in good health and CMV-seropositive. The J gene is TRBJ2-3, the V gene TRBV28; 11 bases match TRBD2. Material for sequencing was PBMCs. CDR3 residues: CASSFGLETSGKRTDTQYF. In DNA form, the CDR3 reads TGTGCCAGCAGTTTCGGACTGGAGACTAGCGGGAAACGCACAGATACGCAGTATTTT.